These 7 T cell receptor beta chains came from one sample sequenced in a study of OX40 agonist ivuxolimab in advanced cancers. This table comes from immunoSEQ multiplex PCR, and its TCRdb copy is limited to in-frame clones, with some not included. The table records around 70,000 clones, roughly 86% of them present only once. The input for sequencing was CD4+ or CD8+ T cells sorted from blood, taken in a trial of the OX40 agonist ivuxolimab. Source of these receptors: an adult with an advanced solid tumor such as melanoma, head and neck, liver or kidney cancer.

The chain carries TRBV27 and TRBJ2-5; 7 bases agree with TRBD2. V lost 2 bases to trimming and J lost 2 bases; unmatched junction nucleotides: 5. This CDR3 region has 15 residues. Germline CDR1 and CDR2: MNHEY and SMNVEV (reference sequence). The CDR3 here is CASSLQAGRQETQYF. The CDR3, as DNA: TGTGCCAGCAGTTTACAAGCGGGACGACAAGAGACCCAGTACTTC.

This clone was recorded many times. The genes are TRBV18 and TRBJ2-7; D may be TRBD1 (6 bases). Trimming removed 6 bases at V and 4 bases at J, with 28 bases between. The germline gives CDR1 KGHSH, CDR2 LQKENI. This CDR3 spans 18 amino acids. CDR3 amino acids: CASSPSFALDGTGYEQYF. CDR3 nucleotides: TGTGCCAGCTCCCCTTCCTTTGCCTTGGACGGCACAGGGTACGAGCAGTACTTC.

The chain couples TRBV19 to TRBJ1-6; D possibly corresponds to TRBD1 (6 bases). There are 14 residues in the CDR3. Germline CDR1 is LNHDA and CDR2 is SQIVND (reference sequence). V dropped 3 bases and J dropped 8 bases, with 11 bases sitting between them. The CDR3 region is CASSIQGIDSPLHF. The CDR3 coding sequence is TGTGCCAGTAGTATTCAGGGGATCGATTCACCCCTCCACTTT.

V usage is TRBV19 and J usage is TRBJ2-2, with D uncertain. With 9 bases removed from V and 11 bases from J, the gap between germline ends came to 16 bases. The V gene's germline CDR1 is LNHDA and CDR2 SQIVND (reference sequence). The CDR3 runs to 12 residues. CDR3: CASLGPVGELFF. CDR3 bases: TGTGCCAGCCTCGGCCCTGTTGGAGAGCTGTTTTTT. Based on the CDR3 plus reference TRBV19 and TRBJ2-2, the full variable domain is DGGITQSPKYLFRKEGQNVTLSCEQNLNHDAMYWYRQDPGQGLRLIYYSQIVNDFQKGDIAEGYSVSREKKESFPLTVTSAQKNPTAFYLCASLGPVGELFFGEGSRLTVL.

This chain connects TRBV5-1 to TRBJ2-1; 11 bases map to TRBD2. V gave up 7 bases and J gave up 0 bases; unmatched junction bases: 3. In germline, CDR1 is SGHRS, CDR2 YFSETQ. The CDR3 has 15 amino acids. The CDR3 is CASRLAGNSYNEQFF. The CDR3 nucleotides read TGCGCCAGCCGACTAGCGGGGAACTCCTACAATGAGCAGTTCTTC.

V is TRBV11-2 and J is TRBJ1-1; a weak D match, TRBD1 (5 bases). The V end lost 3 bases, the J end lost 4 bases, and 12 bases lay between the germline ends. This CDR3 is built from 14 residues. Germline CDR1 SGHAT, CDR2 FQNNGV. The CDR3 coding sequence is TGTGCCAGCAGCTTCCAGGGAGTCGGCACTGAAGCTTTCTTT. Its translation is CASSFQGVGTEAFF.

This chain uses TRBV9 with TRBJ1-4, with TRBD1 matching over 7 bases. The germline V gene has CDR1 SGDLS and CDR2 YYNGEE. CDR3 length: 13 amino acids. The trim removed 3 bases at V and 8 bases at J, leaving 4 bases unmatched. The CDR3 DNA reads as TGTGCCAGCAGCGGACAGGGCGGGGAAAAACTGTTTTTT. Encoded protein: CASSGQGGEKLFF.